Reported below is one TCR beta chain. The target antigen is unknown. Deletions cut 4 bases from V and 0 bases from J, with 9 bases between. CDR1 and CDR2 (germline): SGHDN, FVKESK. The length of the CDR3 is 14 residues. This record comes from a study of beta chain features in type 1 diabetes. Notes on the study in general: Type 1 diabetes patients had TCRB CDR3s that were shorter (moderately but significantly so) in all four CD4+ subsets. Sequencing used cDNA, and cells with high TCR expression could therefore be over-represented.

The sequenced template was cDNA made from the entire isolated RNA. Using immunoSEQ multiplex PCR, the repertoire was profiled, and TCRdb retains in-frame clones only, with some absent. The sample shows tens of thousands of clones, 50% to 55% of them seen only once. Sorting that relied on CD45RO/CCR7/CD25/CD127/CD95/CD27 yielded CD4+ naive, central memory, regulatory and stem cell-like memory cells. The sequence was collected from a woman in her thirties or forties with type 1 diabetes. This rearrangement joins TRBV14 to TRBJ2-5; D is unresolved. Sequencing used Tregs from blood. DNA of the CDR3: TGTGCCAGCAGCCGTCTACCGTACCAAGAGACCCAGTACTTC. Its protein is CASSRLPYQETQYF.